This T cell receptor delta chain was captured in a study of gamma-delta chains in newborns, infants, children (dated by TCRdb to between 2018 and 2021). About the full investigation: In the study title, it is stated that polyclonal expansion of innate gammadelta T cells is driven by microbial exposure immediately after birth. The study investigated how microbial exposure shaped innate gammadelta T cell populations in human newborns immediately after birth.

This sample was sequenced with an Illumina MiSeq. TCRdb called clones afresh from the public reads with CATT; identical DNA rows were later merged. This sample comprises 7,500 to 10,000 delta-chain clones, about 22% of them detected only once. In total, the top ten clones hold 4% to 5.5% of the sample. To note about this clone: The specificity of this receptor is unknown. No base-level quality is on record; no much larger clone is a single base apart.

The germline V gene provides CDR1 GEAIGNYY and CDR2 EKD. The germline ends are 17 bases apart after V is trimmed by 0 bases and J by 0 bases. Inclusive of the bounding cysteine and phenylalanine, the CDR3 is 20 residues long. Only the CDR3 DNA is retained, 60 bases long and in frame from the first base. The sequencing sample was made of blood. The rearrangement combines TRDV2 with TRDJ3, with TRDD3 as a weak D call on 5 bases. The receptor was derived from a child who was a newborn, infant or young child, either healthy, febrile or measles-vaccinated (not recorded which). The DNA sequence is TGTGCCTGTGACACCGCAGGGGACCCAAGCCTCTCCTGGGACACCCGACAGATGTTTTTC. This translates into CACDTAGDPSLSWDTRQMFF.